The clone carrying this T cell receptor (beta chain) was seen repeatedly, ten times or more. Its antigen is unidentified. This specimen comes from a study of T-cell reconstitution after alpha-beta-depleted transplantation in children. Study-level results: Counts and diversity of T cells one year after transplant came mostly from newly produced T cells. Diversity of TCRbeta at day 60 was high in some patients, arising from surviving recipient T cells and thymic progenitors. Expanded clones from the graft, numbering several hundred, reportedly supplied alpha-beta T cells about two months after transplant.

The authors prepared the TCRbeta library with unique molecular identifiers. A single record per CDR3 protein comes from TCRdb applying MiXCR to the PCR reads. The sample has some 300,000 distinct CDR3 sequences; around 7.3% are singletons. In germline, CDR1 is SEHNR, CDR2 FQNEAQ (reference sequence). The CDR3 runs to 13 residues. The V end was cut by 0 bases, the J end by 8 bases, with 8 bases between. This receptor was identified in a female patient aged 2 to 10 who had a stem cell transplant for Fanconi anemia, so the T cells may come from the graft donor. The input for sequencing was peripheral blood, taken 360 days after TCRalphabeta/CD19-depleted stem cell transplant. The chain joins TRBV7-9 to TRBJ2-1; D may match TRBD1 or TRBD2 (5 bases each). The CDR3 protein is CASSLARGDEQFF. CDR3 coding DNA: TGTGCCAGCAGCTTAGCTCGGGGCGATGAGCAGTTCTTC. Drawing the rest from reference TRBV7-9 and TRBJ2-1, the complete variable domain is DTGVSQNPRHKITKRGQNVTFRCDPISEHNRLYWYRQTLGQGPEFLTYFQNEAQLEKSRLLSDRFSAERPKGSFSTLEIQRTEQGDSAMYLCASSLARGDEQFFGPGTRLTVL.